These 18 T cell receptor beta chains originate from one sample sequenced in a study of T cell responses to AZD1222 COVID-19 vaccine. The protocol was immunoSEQ multiplex PCR, while the TCRdb copy is restricted to in-frame clones and leaves out a portion. The sample lists 120,000 or so clones, 75% to 95% occurring once. Sequencing was performed on peripheral blood, taken on day 0 of AZD1222 vaccination. All receptors come from an adult in good health.

This rearrangement joins TRBV6-5 to TRBJ2-5, with D tentatively TRBD2 (5 bases). V was trimmed by 7 bases and J by 2 bases, leaving 17 bases between them. Germline CDR1 reads MNHEY; CDR2 reads SVGAGI. The CDR3 loop spans 15 amino acids. CDR3 DNA: TGTGCCAGCATTCGTGCGGCTAGCACTCAAGAGACCCAGTACTTC. Translating gives CASIRAASTQETQYF.

The chain carries TRBV2 and TRBJ1-1; no clear D. Germline CDR1 reads SNHLY; CDR2 reads FYNNEI. This CDR3 has 14 amino acids. Deletions cut 6 bases from V and 4 bases from J, with 15 bases between. The CDR3 here is CASRPGGEVTEAFF. The DNA of the CDR3 is TGTGCCAGCAGGCCCGGAGGCGAGGTCACTGAAGCTTTCTTT.

The V gene is TRBV14, the J gene TRBJ1-4; 8 nucleotides agree with TRBD1. The J segment lost 2 bases and the V segment lost 0 bases, leaving 11 bases of the junction unmatched. The CDR3 length is 19 residues. The germline V gene encodes CDR1 SGHDN and CDR2 FVKESK. The CDR3 DNA sequence: TGTGCCAGCAGCCAAGATATCAGGGGGACAGGTCGGACTAATGAAAAACTGTTTTTT. It yields the protein CASSQDIRGTGRTNEKLFF.

This clone occurred a few times. This chain uses TRBV24-1 with TRBJ1-2, with 7 nucleotides matching TRBD1. The V and J ends lost 0 bases and 4 bases, in that order; junction bases with no gene match: 16. Germline V gene sequence: CDR1 KGHDR, CDR2 SFDVKD. The CDR3 sequence is 19 residues long. The CDR3 nucleotides read TGTGCCACCAGTGATTTGACCCCCCCCACAGGGGCAACTTCCTATGGCTACACCTTC. Its protein product is CATSDLTPPTGATSYGYTF.

The V and J genes are TRBV30 and TRBJ1-1; TRBD1 matches at 10 bases. There are 13 residues in the CDR3. The J segment lost 3 bases and the V segment lost 8 bases, leaving 6 bases of the junction unmatched. Germline CDR1 and CDR2: GTSNPN and SVGIG (reference sequence). The CDR3 region is CAGDRGGDTEAFF. The CDR3 DNA reads as TGTGCCGGGGACAGGGGAGGGGACACTGAAGCTTTCTTT.

V gene TRBV2 combines with J gene TRBJ2-3; no clear D. The CDR3 runs to 14 residues. Per germline, CDR1 SNHLY and CDR2 FYNNEI. Trimming shortened V by 8 bases and J by 0 bases, and 12 bases separated the two germline ends. The CDR3 DNA follows: TGTGCCAGCGCAAAACTAACTAGCACAGATACGCAGTATTTT. It encodes CASAKLTSTDTQYF.

The chain recombines TRBV4-1 with TRBJ2-1; D gene uncertain. The CDR3 has 14 residues. Trimming pared 0 bases from V and 3 bases from J, leaving 6 bases between. Germline V CDR1 and CDR2: MGHRA, YSYEKL. CDR3 amino acids: CASSQDGIYNEQFF. CDR3 nucleotide sequence: TGCGCCAGCAGCCAAGACGGAATCTACAATGAGCAGTTCTTC.

The J gene is TRBJ1-4, the V gene TRBV2; D ambiguous. The CDR3 loop spans 13 amino acids. Trimming took off 8 bases at V and 8 bases at J, with 15 bases between the two ends. Germline V gives CDR1 SNHLY, CDR2 FYNNEI. The CDR3 region has the DNA TGTGCCAGCGGAAACAGAGCTTCCGAAAAACTGTTTTTT. Residues: CASGNRASEKLFF.

V and J are TRBV15 and TRBJ1-5; possible D gene TRBD1, 6 bases. Germline CDR1 and CDR2: LNHNV and YYDKDF (reference sequence). Trimming took 0 bases from V and 5 from J, leaving 14 bases between them. The CDR3 has 16 amino acids. The CDR3 DNA reads TGTGCCACCAGCAGAGATTTAGTCAGGGGCGATCAGCCCCAGCATTTT. Amino acids: CATSRDLVRGDQPQHF.

V gene TRBV14 combines with J gene TRBJ1-4; perhaps TRBD1 as D (5 bases). This CDR3 is built from 16 residues. V was shortened by 0 bases and J by 8 bases, with 16 bases between the two germline ends. CDR1 SGHDN and CDR2 FVKESK come from the germline V gene. The CDR3 here is CASSQDLWGRGEKLFF. The CDR3 DNA reads TGTGCCAGCAGCCAAGATCTATGGGGCCGTGGAGAAAAACTGTTTTTT.

The V and J genes are TRBV6-4 and TRBJ1-1; no definite D call. The CDR3 spans 12 residues. V gave up 4 bases and J gave up 8 bases, with 11 bases separating them. Per the germline V gene, CDR1 is MRHNA and CDR2 is SNTAGT. CDR3 nucleotides: TGTGCCAGCAGTGGAGCGGGGAGGGAAGCTTTCTTT. Translation: CASSGAGREAFF.

V usage is TRBV10-2 and J usage is TRBJ1-2, with 9 bases identical to TRBD1. Germline values: CDR1 WSHSY, CDR2 SAAADI. Trimming removed 7 bases from V and 8 bases from J; junction bases left unmatched: 8. There are 13 residues in the CDR3. CDR3 sequence (DNA): TGCGCCAGCACCGAAACAGGGGGCGGCGGCTACACCTTC. It codes for CASTETGGGGYTF.

The genes are TRBV27 and TRBJ1-5, with TRBD1 matching 8 bases. Germline trimming cut 5 bases from V and 2 bases from J; bases unmatched to any gene: 5. CDR1 and CDR2 from the germline V gene are MNHEY and SMNVEV (reference sequence). The CDR3 is 15 residues long. The CDR3 loop is CASSRTGTGNQPQHF. CDR3 bases: TGTGCCAGCAGTCGGACAGGGACAGGCAATCAGCCCCAGCATTTT.

The chain couples TRBV19 to TRBJ2-3, with a possible D match to TRBD1 (5 bases). V lost 3 bases and J 5 bases, leaving 9 bases between the germline ends. This CDR3 has 13 residues. Germline V gene lookup returns CDR1 LNHDA and CDR2 SQIVND (reference sequence). Written as DNA, the CDR3 is TGTGCCAGTAGTATCTCCAGGGTAGATACGCAGTATTTT. Amino acid sequence: CASSISRVDTQYF.

This chain joins TRBV6-6 and TRBJ1-2, with 7 bases lining up with TRBD1. Looked up from germline, CDR1 is MNHNY and CDR2 is SVGAGI (reference sequence). This CDR3 comprises 13 residues. The V segment lost 5 bases and the J segment 6 bases; nucleotides outside the gene matches: 6. The CDR3 protein is CASSPQGGDGYTF. Written as DNA, the CDR3 is TGTGCCAGCAGTCCTCAGGGGGGCGATGGCTACACCTTC.

The V call is TRBV5-6, the J call TRBJ1-1; tentatively, D is TRBD1 (5 bases). V gave up 5 bases and J gave up 4 bases, with 6 bases separating them. This CDR3 contains 11 residues. Germline CDR1 SGHDT, CDR2 YYEEEE. Here the CDR3 DNA reads TGTGCCAGCAGGGGGGGCACTGAAGCTTTCTTT. Translation gives CASRGGTEAFF.

The chain recombines TRBV7-2 with TRBJ1-1; no firm D call. Germline values: CDR1 SGHTA, CDR2 FQGNSA. This CDR3 region has 13 residues. The V end lost 1 base, the J end lost 10 bases, and 13 bases lay between the germline ends. CDR3 coding DNA: TGTGCCAGCAGCTTAGTCGCTGGTCGGGGAGCTTTCTTT. Its protein product is CASSLVAGRGAFF.

This chain connects TRBV19 to TRBJ2-2; 10 nucleotides agree with TRBD1. The CDR3 has 15 amino acids. Trimming took 6 bases from V and 3 from J; bases not matched to a gene: 4. CDR1 and CDR2 from the germline V gene are LNHDA and SQIVND (reference sequence). The CDR3 DNA reads as TGTGCCAGTAGCGAGACAGGGGGCTACACCGGGGAGCTGTTTTTT. Its protein product is CASSETGGYTGELFF.